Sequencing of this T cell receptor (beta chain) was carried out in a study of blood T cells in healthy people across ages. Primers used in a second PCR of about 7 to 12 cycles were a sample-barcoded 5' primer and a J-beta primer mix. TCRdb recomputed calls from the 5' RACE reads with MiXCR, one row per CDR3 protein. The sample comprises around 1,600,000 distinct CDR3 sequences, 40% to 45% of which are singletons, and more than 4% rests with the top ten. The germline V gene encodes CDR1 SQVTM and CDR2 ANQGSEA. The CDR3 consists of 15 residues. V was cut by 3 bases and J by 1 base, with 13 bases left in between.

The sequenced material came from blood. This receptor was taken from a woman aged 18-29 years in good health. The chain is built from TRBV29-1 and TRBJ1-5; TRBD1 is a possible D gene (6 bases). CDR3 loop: CSVELTGESNQPQHF. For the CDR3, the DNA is TGCAGCGTTGAGCTGACAGGTGAGAGCAATCAGCCCCAGCATTTT.